The 3 T cell receptor beta chains given below trace back to one sample, sequenced in a study of T cells in Graves' hyperthyroidism and ophthalmopathy. What was amplified from RNA transcripts were TCR beta CDR3 regions. The HTBI primer set was used in a first-round RT-PCR of the TCR CDR3. In TCRdb, the multiplex PCR reads were re-called with MiXCR into one record per CDR3 protein. The sample shows hundreds of thousands of distinct CDR3 sequences, under 15% of them seen only once. Sequencing was performed on blood. Every receptor here comes from a woman in her 40s with Graves' ophthalmopathy.

This clonotype came up many times. The chain recombines TRBV30 with TRBJ2-4; no clear D. V lost 2 bases and J lost 0, with 8 bases in between. The germline V gene has CDR1 GTSNPN and CDR2 SVGIG (reference sequence). The CDR3 totals 14 residues. CDR3 in amino acids: CAWSFLGAKNIQYF. DNA of the CDR3: TGTGCCTGGAGTTTCCTAGGAGCCAAAAACATTCAGTACTTC.

In this sample, this clonotype turned up once. V is TRBV6-1 and J is TRBJ1-6; tentative D call: TRBD1 (6 bases). The germline V and J ends were trimmed by 6 bases and 7 bases, with 16 bases remaining between them. This CDR3 has 15 amino acids. Germline V gene sequence: CDR1 MNHNS, CDR2 SASEGT. CDR3 residues: CASSQFQGRNSPLHF. The CDR3, as DNA: TGTGCCAGCAGCCAATTTCAGGGGCGAAATTCACCCCTCCACTTT.

At least ten counts were recorded for this clonotype. This sequence joins TRBV5-1 and TRBJ2-7; perhaps TRBD1 as D (6 bases). V shed 0 bases and J shed 4 bases, with 14 bases lying between them. This CDR3 has 15 amino acids. CDR1 is SGHRS, CDR2 YFSETQ, per germline. The CDR3 is CASSLVQGSGYEQYF. The CDR3 DNA follows: TGCGCCAGCAGCTTGGTTCAGGGGTCGGGGTACGAGCAGTACTTC.